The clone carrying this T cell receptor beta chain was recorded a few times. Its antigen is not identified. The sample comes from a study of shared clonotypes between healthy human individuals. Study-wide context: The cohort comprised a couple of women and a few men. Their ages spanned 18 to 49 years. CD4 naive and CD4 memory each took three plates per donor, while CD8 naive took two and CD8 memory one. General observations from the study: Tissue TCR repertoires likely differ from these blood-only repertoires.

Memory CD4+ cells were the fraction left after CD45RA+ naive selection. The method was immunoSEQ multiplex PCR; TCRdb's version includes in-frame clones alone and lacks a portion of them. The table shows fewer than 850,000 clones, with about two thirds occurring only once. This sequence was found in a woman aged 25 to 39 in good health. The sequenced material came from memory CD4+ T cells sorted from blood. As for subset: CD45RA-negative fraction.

The CDR3 region is CASSLRFRDTEAFF. The CDR3 coding sequence is TGTGCCAGCAGTTTACGTTTCAGGGACACTGAAGCTTTCTTT. The chain employs TRBV28 and TRBJ1-1, with a possible D match to TRBD1 (5 bases). Germline V gives CDR1 MDHEN, CDR2 SYDVKM. CDR3 length: 14 amino acids. V was pared by 2 bases and J by 3 bases, with 10 bases between.